This T cell receptor beta chain came from a study of cytomegalovirus exposure and HLA in healthy donors. Study-level information: The roughly 120 million unique TCR beta sequences, from around 200 million T cells, were found by an earlier analysis. HLA-typed donors contributed some 83 million unique TCRs, which were held in an early data release.

A remark on this clone: The antigen is undetermined.

CDR3 length equals 14 residues. Germline loops: CDR1 LNHNV, CDR2 YYDKDF (reference sequence). V was trimmed by 5 bases and J by 4 bases, leaving 15 bases between them. Study-level points and caveats: Later analysis demonstrated an association between a missense DCLRE1C variant and TCR beta V- and J-gene trimming. Some V segments could not be told apart, so they were left out, TRBV6-2 and TRBV6-3 among them.

PCR used 60 Vbeta primers and 13 Jbeta primers. Sequencing was performed with immunoSEQ multiplex PCR; in TCRdb, only in-frame clones are kept and a portion is missing. This table holds roughly 130,000 clones, about 82% found once. This TCR was recovered from a man aged 30 to 45 in good health and CMV-seronegative. The sequencing sample was made of PBMCs. The rearrangement uses TRBV15 and TRBJ2-7; possible D gene TRBD2, 5 bases. CDR3 nucleotides: TGTGCCACCAGCCCCGCCCCCCGGGGTTACGAGCAGTACTTC. Protein product: CATSPAPRGYEQYF. Together with reference TRBV15 and TRBJ2-7, the CDR3 gives the full variable domain: DAMVIQNPRYQVTQFGKPVTLSCSQTLNHNVMYWYQQKSSQAPKLLFHYYDKDFNNEADTPDNFQSRRPNTSFCFLDIRSPGLGDTAMYLCATSPAPRGYEQYFGPGTRLTVT.